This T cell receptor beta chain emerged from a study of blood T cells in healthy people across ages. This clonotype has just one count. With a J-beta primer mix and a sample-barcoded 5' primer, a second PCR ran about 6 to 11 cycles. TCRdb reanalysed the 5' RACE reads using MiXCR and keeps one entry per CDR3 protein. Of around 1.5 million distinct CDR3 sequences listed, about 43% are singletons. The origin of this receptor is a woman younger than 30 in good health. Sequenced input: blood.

In DNA form, the CDR3 reads TGTGCCAGCAGCGTAGAAGATGGGGGCCTGAGCTCCTACAATGAGCAGTTCTTC. It specifies CASSVEDGGLSSYNEQFF. The rearrangement joins TRBV9 to TRBJ2-1, with a weak D call TRBD1 (6 bases). Germline V gives CDR1 SGDLS, CDR2 YYNGEE. The V end lost 0 bases, the J end lost 0 bases, and 16 bases lay between the germline ends. The CDR3 is made up of 18 amino acids.